This TCR beta chain was sequenced during a study of T cell changes during pregnancy in multiple sclerosis (dated by TCRdb to the late 2010s). Broadly, across the study: The study examined how the T cell repertoire changed over the course of pregnancy in women with multiple sclerosis.

About this clone: The specificity of this receptor is unknown. Base qualities are not at hand, and no much larger clone is one base apart.

Library preparation was by the immunoSEQ multiplex PCR assay. Entries here come from immuneACCESS through TCRdb and include only in-frame sequences with V and J called. Some clones fail to appear in such tables; in the studies checked, an unresolved V gene covers under half of the shortfall, and the cause of the remainder is unknown. This sample comprises roughly 93,000 clones, roughly nine tenths of them detected only once. The ten largest account for roughly 2% of the sample. The CDR3 contains 18 residues, cysteine and phenylalanine counted. Only the CDR3 region is kept as DNA, spanning 54 bases read in frame from base 1. Reading the germline V gene (reference sequence) gives CDR1 PRHDT and CDR2 FYEKMQ. Compared with germline, V lacks 4 bases and J lacks 6 bases; bases without a gene match: 14.

The sequence was collected from a female donor in good health, enrolled as a control in a pregnancy study. The sample here was peripheral blood, taken after pregnancy. In this chain, TRBV13 is recombined with TRBJ2-1, and TRBD2 matches 11 of the central bases. The CDR3 is CASSSLAGVGVDLNEQFF. The DNA sequence reads TGTGCCAGCAGCTCACTAGCGGGAGTTGGGGTGGACCTCAATGAGCAGTTCTTC. Extended through the reference TRBV13 and TRBJ2-1 proteins, this CDR3 yields the full variable domain: AAGVIQSPRHLIKEKRETATLKCYPIPRHDTVYWYQQGPGQDPQFLISFYEKMQSDKGSIPDRFSAQQFSDYHSELNMSSLELGDSALYFCASSSLAGVGVDLNEQFFGPGTRLTVL.